A selection of T cell receptor beta chains follows, all from one sample in a study of shared clonotypes between healthy human individuals. TCRdb's table, derived via immunoSEQ multiplex PCR, lists solely in-frame clones and lacks some. In the table there are about 490,000 clones, about three quarters of which are singletons. Sequenced input: PBMCs. Every receptor here comes from a woman aged 40-49 years in good health. Some clones in this sample may be carry-over from other donors' samples. Both conserved end residues are part of each CDR3. The size entry is marked missing in some rows and otherwise reads once, few, many or a size class.

V gene | clone size | CDR3 protein
TRBV28 | - | CASSLKERDWDEQFF
TRBV18 | few | CASSSGTGNYEQYF
TRBV5-4 | - | CASTLGAMNTEAFF
TRBV4-1 | - | CASSQDRTSGLQETQYF
TRBV19 | once | CASSRGQGDGYTF
TRBV5-1 | - | CASSPETGFYLEQYF
TRBV7-9 | many | CASSRTSGSTDTQYF
TRBV9 | - | CASSEGQEFYEQYF
TRBV4-3 | - | CASSRRRSDEQFF
TRBV7-2 | many | CASSSRQGGTGELFF
TRBV2 | - | CASSGTSGRLSQYF
TRBV19 | - | CASSIDPRAGTDTQYF
TRBV20-1 | few | CSARDPHEQYF
TRBV27 | - | CASSLEGPPNEQFF
TRBV27 | - | CASSLLRRGGMNTEAFF